This T cell receptor (beta chain) was recorded in a study of cytomegalovirus exposure and HLA in healthy donors. Findings of the study overall: Most of the TCR beta V segments (in an earlier analysis) were productive either about 87% or about 30% of the time. TCR beta chains numbering more than 150 were designated cytomegalovirus-associated. One variant, a missense change in DCLRE1C, was linked in a later analysis to TCR beta V- and J-gene trimming.

Concerning this clone itself: What it binds is not known.

PCR was performed using 60 Vbeta and 13 Jbeta primers. Original methodology: Later, some 75 million unique TCR beta chains were counted in an analysis, and approximately 10 million of them were shared. TCRdb's table, derived via immunoSEQ multiplex PCR, lists solely in-frame clones and lacks some. V and J calls and clone size are given by that table; D and trimming were obtained from the DNA. This table has roughly 100,000 clones, roughly three quarters appearing once. Germline values: CDR1 SGHVS, CDR2 FQNEAQ. Unmatched junction bases numbered 17, after V lost 5 bases and J lost 6 bases. CDR3 length equals 18 residues.

What was sequenced was PBMCs. The sequence was collected from a woman in her sixties in good health and CMV-seronegative. The rearrangement uses TRBV7-8 and TRBJ1-4, with 8 bases identical to TRBD1. CDR3 sequence: CASSPYPQDRDWDEKLFF. CDR3 nucleotide sequence: TGTGCCAGCAGCCCTTATCCCCAGGACAGGGATTGGGATGAAAAACTGTTTTTT.